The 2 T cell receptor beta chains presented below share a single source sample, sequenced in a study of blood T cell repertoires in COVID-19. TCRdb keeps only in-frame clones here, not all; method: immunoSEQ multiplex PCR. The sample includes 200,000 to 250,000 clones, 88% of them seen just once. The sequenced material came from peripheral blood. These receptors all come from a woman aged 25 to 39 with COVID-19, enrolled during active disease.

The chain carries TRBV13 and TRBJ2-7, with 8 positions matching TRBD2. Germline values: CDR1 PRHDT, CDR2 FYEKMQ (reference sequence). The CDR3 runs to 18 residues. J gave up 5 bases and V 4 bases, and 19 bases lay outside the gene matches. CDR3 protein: CASSSRGGLAGLRDEQYF. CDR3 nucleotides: TGTGCCAGCAGCTCTCGGGGGGGGCTAGCGGGCCTCCGCGACGAGCAGTACTTC.

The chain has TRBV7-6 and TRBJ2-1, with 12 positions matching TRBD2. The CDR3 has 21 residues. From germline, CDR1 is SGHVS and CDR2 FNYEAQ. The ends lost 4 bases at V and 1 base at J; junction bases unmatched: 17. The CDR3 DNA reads TGTGCCAGCAGCTCGCCACTCGAGCTAGCGGGAGGGCTTTGGTCCTACAATGAGCAGTTCTTC. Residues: CASSSPLELAGGLWSYNEQFF.